This T cell receptor beta chain is from a study of Graves' ophthalmopathy and Graves' hyperthyroidism. Notes on the study in general: Predictions made by the model for ophthalmopathy progression reached 70.59% sensitivity and less than 80% specificity.

The study recruited hyperthyroidism patients aged 18 to 65 who were newly diagnosed, under 2 months' duration. Exclusion covered patients with other autoimmune diseases or uncontrolled infections (as well as pregnancy or lactation). This CDR3 is 15 amino acids long. CDR1 and CDR2 from the germline V gene are SGHTA and FQGTGA. V lost 5 bases and J lost 7; bases outside the gene matches: 8. As for this clonotype: Antigen unknown.

Scientists amplified the TCR beta CDR3 regions from RNA transcripts. RT-PCR with HTBI primers came first, then second-round multiplex PCR. From the multiplex PCR reads, TCRdb called clonotypes with MiXCR, one entry per CDR3 protein. The repertoire holds fewer than 650,000 distinct CDR3 sequences, with 22% as singletons. This sequence originates from a woman under 30 with stable Graves' hyperthyroidism. Some clones in this sample may be carry-over from other donors' samples. Source material: peripheral blood. The chain combines TRBV7-3 with TRBJ2-2; TRBD2 agrees at 9 bases. The CDR3 region has the DNA TGTGCCAGCAGCCCAATAGCGGGAGCGTTCGGGGAGCTGTTTTTT. As protein: CASSPIAGAFGELFF.